This T cell receptor (beta chain) stems from a study of tumor-infiltrating lymphocytes in primary liver carcinoma. Between roughly 20 and 33 mg of unsorted bulk tissue served as the source from which RNA and DNA were co-extracted. The study, taken as a whole, reports: The 250 largest clones made up significantly more of tumor than blood repertoires (p = 0.039).

cDNA specific to TCR beta was made from around 470 ng of total RNA, with a constant-region primer employed for priming. Three nested multiplex PCR rounds, a slightly modified ARM-PCR, produced the libraries for TCR beta. One entry per CDR3 protein results from TCRdb running MiXCR on the multiplex PCR reads. This sample yields 90,000 to 150,000 distinct CDR3 sequences, of which around 65% are seen a single time; over 8% belongs to the top ten. Comment on this clonotype: What it recognizes is unknown.

The clonotype was recovered from a woman aged 60-75 years with primary liver carcinoma and hepatitis B virus infection. The specimen sequenced was tumor-adjacent normal liver tissue.

The CDR3 DNA reads TGCGCCAGCAGCCACGGCGGGGCCATAAGGAATGAGCAGTTCTTC. This codes for CASSHGGAIRNEQFF. The chain employs TRBV4-1 and TRBJ2-1, with TRBD2 as a possible D gene (6 bases). The germline V gene has CDR1 MGHRA and CDR2 YSYEKL. The CDR3 length is 15 residues. Trimming took off 3 bases at V and 7 bases at J, with 16 bases between the two ends.